This TCR beta chain came from a study of PD-1 blockade in classical Hodgkin lymphoma. Findings of the study overall: The authors have not defined what causes the repertoire differences, possibly disease activity or prior therapy. Relapsed/refractory patients reportedly had the lowest baseline TCR diversity, below newly diagnosed patients, who were below healthy donors.

Sample time point: newly diagnosed, previously untreated cHL patient sample. Negative magnetic selection isolated CD4+ T cells from thawed PBMCs. Comparison came from newly diagnosed, untreated classical Hodgkin lymphoma PBMCs. The CDR3 length is 15 residues. Deletions cut 2 bases from V and 2 bases from J, with 12 bases between. Germline CDR1 is SEHNR and CDR2 is FQNEAQ (reference sequence). In the case of this clone: Its antigen is unknown.

Repertoires were generated with immunoSEQ multiplex PCR, while TCRdb's copy carries only in-frame clones and drops some. In the table there are fewer than 35,000 clones, 88% of which are singletons. This clonotype was obtained from a human donor with classical Hodgkin lymphoma. V is TRBV7-9 and J is TRBJ1-2, with no clear D. Source material: CD4+ T cells from blood. The CDR3 sequence: CASSLWEFFNYGYTF. CDR3 in DNA: TGTGCCAGCAGCTTATGGGAGTTCTTCAACTATGGCTACACCTTC. The full variable domain, its missing parts supplied by reference TRBV7-9 and TRBJ1-2, is DTGVSQNPRHKITKRGQNVTFRCDPISEHNRLYWYRQTLGQGPEFLTYFQNEAQLEKSRLLSDRFSAERPKGSFSTLEIQRTEQGDSAMYLCASSLWEFFNYGYTFGSGTRLTVV.